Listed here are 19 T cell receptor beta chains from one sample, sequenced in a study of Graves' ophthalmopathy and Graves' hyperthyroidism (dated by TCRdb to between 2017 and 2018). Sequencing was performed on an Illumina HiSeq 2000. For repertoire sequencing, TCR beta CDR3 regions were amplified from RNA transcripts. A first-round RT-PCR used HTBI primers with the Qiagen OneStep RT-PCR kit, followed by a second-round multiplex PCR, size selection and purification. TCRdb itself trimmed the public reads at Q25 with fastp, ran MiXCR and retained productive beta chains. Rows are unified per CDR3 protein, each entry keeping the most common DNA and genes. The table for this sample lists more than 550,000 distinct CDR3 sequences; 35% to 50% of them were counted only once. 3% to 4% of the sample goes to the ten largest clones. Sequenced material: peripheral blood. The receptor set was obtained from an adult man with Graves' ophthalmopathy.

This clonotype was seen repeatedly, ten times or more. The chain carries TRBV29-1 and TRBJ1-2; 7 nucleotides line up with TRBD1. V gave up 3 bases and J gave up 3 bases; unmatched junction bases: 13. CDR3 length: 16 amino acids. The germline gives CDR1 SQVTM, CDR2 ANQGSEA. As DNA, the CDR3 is TGCAGCGTTGACATCCTCGGACAGGAAACTCACTATGGCTACACCTTC. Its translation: CSVDILGQETHYGYTF.

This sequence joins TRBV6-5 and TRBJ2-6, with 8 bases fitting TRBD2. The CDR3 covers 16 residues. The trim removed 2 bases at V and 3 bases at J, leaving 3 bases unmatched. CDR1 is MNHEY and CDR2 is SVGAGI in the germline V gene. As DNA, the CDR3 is TGTGCCAGCAGTTACCGGGAGGGTTATGGGGCCAACGTCCTGACTTTC. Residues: CASSYREGYGANVLTF.

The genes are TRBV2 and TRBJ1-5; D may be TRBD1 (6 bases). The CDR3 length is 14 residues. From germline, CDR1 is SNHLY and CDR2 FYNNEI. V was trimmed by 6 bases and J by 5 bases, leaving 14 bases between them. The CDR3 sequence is CASSIAGGHQPQHF. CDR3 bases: TGTGCCAGCAGCATTGCCGGGGGGCATCAGCCCCAGCATTTT.

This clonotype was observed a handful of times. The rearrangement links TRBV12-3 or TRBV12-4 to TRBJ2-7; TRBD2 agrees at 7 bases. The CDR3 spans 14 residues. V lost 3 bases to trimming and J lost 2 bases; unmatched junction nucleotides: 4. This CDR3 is CASSFREAPYEQYF. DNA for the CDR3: TGTGCCAGCAGTTTCCGGGAGGCCCCCTACGAGCAGTACTTC.

CDR3 amino acids: CASSSRQGADTGELFF. The CDR3 coding sequence is TGTGCCAGCAGTTCTAGACAGGGGGCGGACACCGGGGAGCTGTTTTTT. The chain couples TRBV12-3 or TRBV12-4 to TRBJ2-2; TRBD1 agrees at 10 bases. With V trimmed by 4 bases and J by 3 bases, 5 bases remained unmatched. The CDR3 has 16 residues.

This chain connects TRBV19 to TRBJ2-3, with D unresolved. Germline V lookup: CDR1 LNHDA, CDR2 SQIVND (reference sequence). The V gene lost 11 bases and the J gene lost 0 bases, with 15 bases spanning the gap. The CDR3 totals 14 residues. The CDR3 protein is CAWSGLVSTDTQYF. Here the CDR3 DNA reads TGTGCCTGGAGTGGTCTGGTTAGCACAGATACGCAGTATTTT.

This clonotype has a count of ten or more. CDR3 coding DNA: TGTGCCAGCTGTTCTGGAAACACCATATATTTT. Translated, it gives CASCSGNTIYF. The chain links TRBV6-5 to TRBJ1-3; D unresolved. This CDR3 region has 11 residues. Germline V CDR1 and CDR2: MNHEY, SVGAGI. V lost 8 bases and J 1 base, leaving 3 bases between the germline ends.

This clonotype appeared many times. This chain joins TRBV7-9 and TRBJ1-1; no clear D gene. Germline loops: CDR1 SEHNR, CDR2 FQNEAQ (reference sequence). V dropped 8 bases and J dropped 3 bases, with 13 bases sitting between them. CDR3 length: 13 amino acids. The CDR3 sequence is CASHRSHDTEAFF. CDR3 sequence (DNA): TGTGCCAGCCACAGATCGCATGACACTGAAGCTTTCTTT. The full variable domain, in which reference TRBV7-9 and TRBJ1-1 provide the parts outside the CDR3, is DTGVSQNPRHKITKRGQNVTFRCDPISEHNRLYWYRQTLGQGPEFLTYFQNEAQLEKSRLLSDRFSAERPKGSFSTLEIQRTEQGDSAMYLCASHRSHDTEAFFGQGTRLTVV.

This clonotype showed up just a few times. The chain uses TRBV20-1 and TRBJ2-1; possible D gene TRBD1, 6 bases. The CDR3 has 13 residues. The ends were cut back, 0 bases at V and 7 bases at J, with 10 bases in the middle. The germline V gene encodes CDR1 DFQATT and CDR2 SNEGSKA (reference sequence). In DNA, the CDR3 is TGCAGTGCTAGAGAGATACAGGGAAATGAGCAGTTCTTC. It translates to CSAREIQGNEQFF.

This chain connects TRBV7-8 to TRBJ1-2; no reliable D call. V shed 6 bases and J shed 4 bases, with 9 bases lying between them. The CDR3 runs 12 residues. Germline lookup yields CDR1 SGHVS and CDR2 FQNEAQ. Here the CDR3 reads CASRKGVYGYTF. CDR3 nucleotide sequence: TGTGCCAGCAGAAAGGGTGTCTATGGCTACACCTTC.

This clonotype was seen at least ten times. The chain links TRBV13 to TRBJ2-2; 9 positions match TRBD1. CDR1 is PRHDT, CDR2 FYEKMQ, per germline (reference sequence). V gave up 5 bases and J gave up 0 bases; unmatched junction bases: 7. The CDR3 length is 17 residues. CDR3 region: CASSTDRDRANTGELFF. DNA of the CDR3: TGTGCCAGCAGCACCGATCGGGACAGGGCGAACACCGGGGAGCTGTTTTTT. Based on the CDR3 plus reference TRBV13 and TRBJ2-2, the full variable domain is AAGVIQSPRHLIKEKRETATLKCYPIPRHDTVYWYQQGPGQDPQFLISFYEKMQSDKGSIPDRFSAQQFSDYHSELNMSSLELGDSALYFCASSTDRDRANTGELFFGEGSRLTVL.

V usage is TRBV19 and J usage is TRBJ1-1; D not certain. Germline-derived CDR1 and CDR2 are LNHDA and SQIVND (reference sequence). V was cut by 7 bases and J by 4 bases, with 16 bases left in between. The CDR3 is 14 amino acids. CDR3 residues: CASTIPAGGTEAFF. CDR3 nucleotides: TGTGCCAGTACCATCCCCGCGGGTGGCACTGAAGCTTTCTTT.

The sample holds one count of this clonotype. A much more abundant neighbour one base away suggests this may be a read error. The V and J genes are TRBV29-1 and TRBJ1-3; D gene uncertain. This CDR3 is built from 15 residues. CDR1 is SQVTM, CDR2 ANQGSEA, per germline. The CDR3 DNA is TGCAGCGTTTCGGCAGGTCAGAGGGAAGGAAACATCATATATTTT. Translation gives CSVSAGQREGNIIYF.

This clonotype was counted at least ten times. The chain's CDR3 is CASTHGYDGSYEQYF. CDR3 sequence (DNA): TGTGCCAGCACCCACGGGTATGACGGCTCCTACGAGCAGTACTTC. This chain uses TRBV4-2 with TRBJ2-7; D remains unclear. CDR3 length: 15 residues. The V gene's germline CDR1 is LGHNA and CDR2 YNFKEQ. V was clipped by 7 bases and J by 0 bases, with 16 bases between them.

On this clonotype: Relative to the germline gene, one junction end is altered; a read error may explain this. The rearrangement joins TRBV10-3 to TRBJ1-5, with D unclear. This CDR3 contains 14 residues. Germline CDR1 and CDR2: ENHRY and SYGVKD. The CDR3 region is CASSANRLYQPQHF. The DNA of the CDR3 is TGTGCCAGCAGTGCCAACAGACTCTATCAGCCCCAGCATTTT.

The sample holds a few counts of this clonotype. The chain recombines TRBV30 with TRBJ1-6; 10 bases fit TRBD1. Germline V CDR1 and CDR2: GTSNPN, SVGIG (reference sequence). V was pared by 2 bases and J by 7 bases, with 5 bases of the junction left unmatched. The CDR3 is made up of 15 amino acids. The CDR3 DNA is TGTGCCTGGAGTCAACAGACAGGGGGCAATTCACCCCTCCACTTT. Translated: CAWSQQTGGNSPLHF. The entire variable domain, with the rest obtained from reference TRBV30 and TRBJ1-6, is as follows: SQTIHQWPATLVQPVGSPLSLECTVEGTSNPNLYWYRQAAGRGLQLLFYSVGIGQISSEVPQNLSASRPQDRQFILSSKKLLLSDSGFYLCAWSQQTGGNSPLHFGNGTRLTVT.

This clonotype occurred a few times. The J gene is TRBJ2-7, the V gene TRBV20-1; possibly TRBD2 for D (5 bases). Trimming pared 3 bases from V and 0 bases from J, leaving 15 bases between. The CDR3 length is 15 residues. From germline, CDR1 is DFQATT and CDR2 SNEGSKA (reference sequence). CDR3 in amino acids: CSASFRRAPSYEQYF. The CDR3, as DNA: TGCAGTGCTAGCTTTCGGCGGGCCCCCTCCTACGAGCAGTACTTC.

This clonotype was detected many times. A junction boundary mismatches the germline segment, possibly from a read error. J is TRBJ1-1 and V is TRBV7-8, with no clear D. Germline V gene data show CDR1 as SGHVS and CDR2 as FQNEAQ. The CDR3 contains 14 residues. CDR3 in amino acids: CASRLRNMNTEAFF. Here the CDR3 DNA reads TGCGCCAGCAGACTCAGGAACATGAACACTGAAGCTTTCTTT.

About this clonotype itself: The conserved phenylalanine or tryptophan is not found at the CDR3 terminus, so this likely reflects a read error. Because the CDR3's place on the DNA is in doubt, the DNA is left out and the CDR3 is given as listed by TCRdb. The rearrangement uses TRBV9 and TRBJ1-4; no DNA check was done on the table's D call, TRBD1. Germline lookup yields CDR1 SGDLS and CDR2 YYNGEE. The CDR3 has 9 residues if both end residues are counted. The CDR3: CASSVARGR.